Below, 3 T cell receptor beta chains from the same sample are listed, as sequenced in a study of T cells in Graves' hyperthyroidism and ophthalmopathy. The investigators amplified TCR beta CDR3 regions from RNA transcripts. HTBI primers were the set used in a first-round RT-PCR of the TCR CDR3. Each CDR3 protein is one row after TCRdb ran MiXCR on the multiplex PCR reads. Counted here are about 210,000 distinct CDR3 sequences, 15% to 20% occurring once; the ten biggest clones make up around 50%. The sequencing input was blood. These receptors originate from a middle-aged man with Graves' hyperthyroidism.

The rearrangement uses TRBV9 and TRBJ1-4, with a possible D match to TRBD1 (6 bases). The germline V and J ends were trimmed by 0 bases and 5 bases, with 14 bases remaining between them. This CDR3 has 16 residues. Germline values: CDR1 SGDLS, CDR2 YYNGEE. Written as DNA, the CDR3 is TGTGCCAGCAGCGTAGAGGGCAGGGGCTCCAATGAAAAACTGTTTTTT. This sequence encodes CASSVEGRGSNEKLFF. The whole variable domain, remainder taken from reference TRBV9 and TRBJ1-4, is DSGVTQTPKHLITATGQRVTLRCSPRSGDLSVYWYQQSLDQGLQFLIQYYNGEERAKGNILERFSAQQFPDLHSELNLSSLELGDSALYFCASSVEGRGSNEKLFFGSGTQLSVL.

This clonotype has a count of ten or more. CDR3: CASSFIWGITGELFF. The CDR3 coding sequence is TGCGCCAGCAGCTTCATCTGGGGCATCACCGGGGAGCTGTTTTTT. This chain joins TRBV5-1 and TRBJ2-2, with D tentatively TRBD1 (5 bases). With 2 bases removed from V and 4 bases from J, the gap between germline ends came to 12 bases. Germline-derived CDR1 and CDR2 are SGHRS and YFSETQ. CDR3 length equals 15 residues.

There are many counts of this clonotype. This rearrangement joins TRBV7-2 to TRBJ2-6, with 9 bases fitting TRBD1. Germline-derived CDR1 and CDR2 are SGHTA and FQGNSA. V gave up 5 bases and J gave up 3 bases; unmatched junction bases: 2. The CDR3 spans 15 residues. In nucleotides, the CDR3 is TGTGCCAGCAGCAGGACAGGGGTTGGGGCCAACGTCCTGACTTTC. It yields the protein CASSRTGVGANVLTF.